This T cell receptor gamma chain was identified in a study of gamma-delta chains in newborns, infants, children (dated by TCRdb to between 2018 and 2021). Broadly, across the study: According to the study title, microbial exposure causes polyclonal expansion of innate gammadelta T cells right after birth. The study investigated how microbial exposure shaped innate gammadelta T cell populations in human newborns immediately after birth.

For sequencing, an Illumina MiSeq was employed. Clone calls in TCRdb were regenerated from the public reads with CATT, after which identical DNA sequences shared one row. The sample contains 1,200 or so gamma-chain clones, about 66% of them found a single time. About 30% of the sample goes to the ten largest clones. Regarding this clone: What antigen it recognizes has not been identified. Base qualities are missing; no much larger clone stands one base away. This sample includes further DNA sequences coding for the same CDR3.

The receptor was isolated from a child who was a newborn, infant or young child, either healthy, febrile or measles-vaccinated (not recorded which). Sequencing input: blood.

The CDR3 region: CALWEVPRELGKKIKVF. The bases are TGTGCCTTGTGGGAGGTGCCGCGGGAGTTGGGCAAAAAAATCAAGGTATTT. The rearranged chain carries TRGV9 and TRGJP. No J gene is reported in TCRdb; it was inferred here by comparing the DNA with germline. The CDR3 starts with the cysteine, ends with the phenylalanine, and has 17 residues. The kept DNA is CDR3 alone, 51 bases in frame from the first base. Unmatched junction bases come to 6, with V trimmed by 0 bases and J by 7 bases. The germline V gene (reference sequence) specifies GITISATS as CDR1 and ISYDGTV as CDR2.